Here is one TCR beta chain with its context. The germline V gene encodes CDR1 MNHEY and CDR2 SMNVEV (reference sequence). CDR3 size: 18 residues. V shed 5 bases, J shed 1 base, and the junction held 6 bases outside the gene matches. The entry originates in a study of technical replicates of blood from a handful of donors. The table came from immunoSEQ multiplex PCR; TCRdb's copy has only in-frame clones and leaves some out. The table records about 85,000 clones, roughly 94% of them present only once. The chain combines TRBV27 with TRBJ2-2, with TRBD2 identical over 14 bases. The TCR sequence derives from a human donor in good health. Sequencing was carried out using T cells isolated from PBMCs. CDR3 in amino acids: CASSKRTSGGWNTGELFF. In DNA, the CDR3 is TGTGCCAGCAGTAAAAGGACTAGCGGGGGGTGGAACACCGGGGAGCTGTTTTTT.